This is a list of T cell receptor beta chains from one sample in a study of chemoradiotherapy in HPV16-positive cancers. Assay: immunoSEQ multiplex PCR; the TCRdb copy retains only in-frame clones and omits some. The profile shows tens of thousands of clones, around 94% of them singletons. Sequenced material: blood, taken from a patient who underwent chemoradiotherapy. The receptor set was obtained from a human donor with HPV-associated anogenital cancer. Both conserved end residues are trimmed from each CDR3. The order of the fields is CDR3 length, V gene, J gene, clone size, CDR3 protein. Clone size is not always given. Where it is, it says once, few, many or a class for expanded clones.

cdr3_length: 12
v_call: TRBV6-5
j_call: TRBJ2-2
clone_size: .
cdr3_aa: ASSSLWGTGELF

cdr3_length: 13
v_call: TRBV27
j_call: TRBJ1-3
clone_size: .
cdr3_aa: ASSSSGGRRNTIY

cdr3_length: 13
v_call: TRBV4-1
j_call: TRBJ2-7
clone_size: .
cdr3_aa: ASSLQRWGRDEQY

cdr3_length: 16
v_call: TRBV5-6
j_call: TRBJ2-7
clone_size: .
cdr3_aa: ASSSLRLAQFGHYEQY

cdr3_length: 13
v_call: TRBV2
j_call: TRBJ2-3
clone_size: .
cdr3_aa: ASSDWRVRTDTQY

cdr3_length: 14
v_call: TRBV5-5
j_call: TRBJ2-2
clone_size: .
cdr3_aa: ASSPSGQTNTGELF

cdr3_length: 16
v_call: TRBV27
j_call: TRBJ2-6
clone_size: once
cdr3_aa: ASSSLTGPSSGANVLT

cdr3_length: 14
v_call: TRBV6-1
j_call: TRBJ1-1
clone_size: once
cdr3_aa: ASSEDGGGLRYEAF

cdr3_length: 12
v_call: TRBV5-1
j_call: TRBJ2-7
clone_size: .
cdr3_aa: ASSVLAGGYEQY

cdr3_length: 13
v_call: TRBV2
j_call: TRBJ2-6
clone_size: .
cdr3_aa: ASSEEYSGANVLT

cdr3_length: 13
v_call: TRBV21-1
j_call: TRBJ1-6
clone_size: .
cdr3_aa: ASSKAGRLNSPLH

cdr3_length: 11
v_call: TRBV27
j_call: TRBJ1-1
clone_size: .
cdr3_aa: ASSLGTDTEAF

cdr3_length: 13
v_call: TRBV7-2
j_call: TRBJ1-1
clone_size: .
cdr3_aa: ASSSRTGLNTEAF

cdr3_length: 13
v_call: TRBV28
j_call: TRBJ1-4
clone_size: once
cdr3_aa: ASSAPPEGIEKLF

cdr3_length: 13
v_call: TRBV14
j_call: TRBJ2-7
clone_size: .
cdr3_aa: ASSQTSGREYEQY

cdr3_length: 14
v_call: TRBV14
j_call: TRBJ2-5
clone_size: .
cdr3_aa: ASSQDNRKGGETQY

cdr3_length: 13
v_call: TRBV7-2
j_call: TRBJ2-7
clone_size: .
cdr3_aa: ASSLADRSAYEQY

cdr3_length: 14
v_call: TRBV4-3
j_call: TRBJ1-6
clone_size: .
cdr3_aa: ASSQDPRTNNSPLH

cdr3_length: 12
v_call: TRBV9
j_call: TRBJ2-7
clone_size: .
cdr3_aa: ASSPSPTGAEQY

cdr3_length: 13
v_call: TRBV5-4
j_call: TRBJ2-3
clone_size: .
cdr3_aa: ASSLGRDSTDTQY

cdr3_length: 12
v_call: TRBV2
j_call: TRBJ2-4
clone_size: .
cdr3_aa: ASSVARAKNIQY

cdr3_length: 13
v_call: TRBV19
j_call: TRBJ2-3
clone_size: .
cdr3_aa: ASSVLAGTADTQY

cdr3_length: 15
v_call: TRBV4-2
j_call: TRBJ2-3
clone_size: .
cdr3_aa: ASSQGVAGGITDTQY